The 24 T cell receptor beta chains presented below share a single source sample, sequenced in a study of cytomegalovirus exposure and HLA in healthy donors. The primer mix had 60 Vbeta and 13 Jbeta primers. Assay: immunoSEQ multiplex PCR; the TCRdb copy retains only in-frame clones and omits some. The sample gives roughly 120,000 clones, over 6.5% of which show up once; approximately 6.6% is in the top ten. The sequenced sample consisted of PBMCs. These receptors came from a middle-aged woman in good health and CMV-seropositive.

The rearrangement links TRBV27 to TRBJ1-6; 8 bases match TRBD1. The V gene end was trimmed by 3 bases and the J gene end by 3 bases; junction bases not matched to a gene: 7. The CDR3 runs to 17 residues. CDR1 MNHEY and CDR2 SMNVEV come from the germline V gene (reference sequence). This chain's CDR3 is CASSFRGQGYYNSPLHF. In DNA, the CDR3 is TGTGCCAGCAGTTTCAGAGGACAGGGTTACTATAATTCACCCCTCCACTTT.

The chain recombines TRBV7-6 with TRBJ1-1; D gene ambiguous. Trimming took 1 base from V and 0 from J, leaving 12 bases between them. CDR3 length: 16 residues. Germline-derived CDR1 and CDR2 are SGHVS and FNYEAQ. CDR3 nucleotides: TGTGCCAGCAGCTTAGGGTTCGGAGCAATGAACACTGAAGCTTTCTTT. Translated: CASSLGFGAMNTEAFF.

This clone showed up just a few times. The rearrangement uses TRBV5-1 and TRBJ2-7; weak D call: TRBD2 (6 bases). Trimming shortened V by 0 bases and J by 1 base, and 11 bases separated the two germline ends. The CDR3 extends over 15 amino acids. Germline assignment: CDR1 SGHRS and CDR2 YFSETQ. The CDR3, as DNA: TGCGCCAGCAGCTTGGGCGGGGTGCGGTCCTACGAGCAGTACTTC. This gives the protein CASSLGGVRSYEQYF. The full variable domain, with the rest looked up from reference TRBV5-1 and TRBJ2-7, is KAGVTQTPRYLIKTRGQQVTLSCSPISGHRSVSWYQQTPGQGLQFLFEYFSETQRNKGNFPGRFSGRQFSNSRSEMNVSTLELGDSALYLCASSLGGVRSYEQYFGPGTRLTVT.

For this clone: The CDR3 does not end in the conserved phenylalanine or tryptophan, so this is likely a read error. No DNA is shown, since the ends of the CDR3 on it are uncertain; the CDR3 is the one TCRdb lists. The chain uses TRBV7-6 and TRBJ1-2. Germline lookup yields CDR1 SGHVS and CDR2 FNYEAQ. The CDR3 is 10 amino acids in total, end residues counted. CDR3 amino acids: CASSAWDFSS.

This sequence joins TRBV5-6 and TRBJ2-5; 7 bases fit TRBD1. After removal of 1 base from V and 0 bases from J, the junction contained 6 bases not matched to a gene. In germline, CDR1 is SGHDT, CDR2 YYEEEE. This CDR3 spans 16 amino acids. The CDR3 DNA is TGTGCCAGCAGCTTGAGGGGGCCCTCTTACCAAGAGACCCAGTACTTC. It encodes CASSLRGPSYQETQYF.

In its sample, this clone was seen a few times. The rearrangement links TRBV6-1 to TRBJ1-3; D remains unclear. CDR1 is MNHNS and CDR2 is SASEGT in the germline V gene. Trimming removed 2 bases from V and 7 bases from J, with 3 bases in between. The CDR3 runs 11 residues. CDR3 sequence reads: CASSEPNTIYF. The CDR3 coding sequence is TGTGCCAGCAGTGAACCGAACACCATATATTTT.

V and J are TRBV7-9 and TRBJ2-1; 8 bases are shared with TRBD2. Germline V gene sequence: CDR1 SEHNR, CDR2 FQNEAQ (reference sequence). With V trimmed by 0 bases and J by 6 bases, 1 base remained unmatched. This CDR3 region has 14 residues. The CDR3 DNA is TGTGCCAGCAGCTTAGCGGCGGGGGGCAATGAGCAGTTCTTC. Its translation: CASSLAAGGNEQFF.

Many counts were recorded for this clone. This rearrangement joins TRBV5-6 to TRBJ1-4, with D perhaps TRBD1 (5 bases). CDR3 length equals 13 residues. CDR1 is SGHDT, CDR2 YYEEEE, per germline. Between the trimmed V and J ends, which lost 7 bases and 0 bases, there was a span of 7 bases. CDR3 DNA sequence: TGTGCCAGCGGGACTGCAACTAATGAAAAACTGTTTTTT. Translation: CASGTATNEKLFF.

CDR3 residues: CASSDRVYEQYF. The CDR3 nucleotides read TGTGCCAGCAGTGACAGGGTCTACGAGCAGTACTTC. The chain uses TRBV6-1 and TRBJ2-7; D is possibly TRBD1 (5 bases). Between the trimmed V and J ends, which lost 3 bases and 3 bases, there was a span of 6 bases. The CDR3 runs 12 residues. CDR1 is MNHNS, CDR2 SASEGT, per germline.

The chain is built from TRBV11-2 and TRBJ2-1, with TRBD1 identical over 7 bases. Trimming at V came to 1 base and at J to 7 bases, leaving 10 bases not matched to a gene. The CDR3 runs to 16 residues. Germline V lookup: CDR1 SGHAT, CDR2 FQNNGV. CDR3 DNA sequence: TGTGCCAGCAGCTTAGTGAGACAGGGATCCCTAAATGAGCAGTTCTTC. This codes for CASSLVRQGSLNEQFF. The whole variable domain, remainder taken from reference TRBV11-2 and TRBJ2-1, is EAGVAQSPRYKIIEKRQSVAFWCNPISGHATLYWYQQILGQGPKLLIQFQNNGVVDDSQLPKDRFSAERLKGVDSTLKIQPAKLEDSAVYLCASSLVRQGSLNEQFFGPGTRLTVL.

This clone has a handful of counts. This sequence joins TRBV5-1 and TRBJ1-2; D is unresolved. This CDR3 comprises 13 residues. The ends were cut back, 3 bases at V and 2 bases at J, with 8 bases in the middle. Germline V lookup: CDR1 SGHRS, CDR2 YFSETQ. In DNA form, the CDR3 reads TGCGCCAGCAGCTCTGCAGTCAACTATGGCTACACCTTC. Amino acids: CASSSAVNYGYTF.

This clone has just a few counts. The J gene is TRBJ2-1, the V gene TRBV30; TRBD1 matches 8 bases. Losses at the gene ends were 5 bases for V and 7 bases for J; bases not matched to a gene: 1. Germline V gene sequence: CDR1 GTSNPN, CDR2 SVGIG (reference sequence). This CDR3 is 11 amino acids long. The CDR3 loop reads CAWGTGNEQFF. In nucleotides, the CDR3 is TGTGCCTGGGGGACAGGTAATGAGCAGTTCTTC.

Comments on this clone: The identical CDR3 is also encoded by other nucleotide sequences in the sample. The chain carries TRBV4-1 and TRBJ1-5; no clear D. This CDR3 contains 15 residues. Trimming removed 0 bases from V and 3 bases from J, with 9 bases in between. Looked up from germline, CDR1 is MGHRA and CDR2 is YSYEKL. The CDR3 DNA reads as TGCGCCAGCAGCCAAGAAGGAGTCACCAATCAGCCCCAGCATTTT. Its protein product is CASSQEGVTNQPQHF.

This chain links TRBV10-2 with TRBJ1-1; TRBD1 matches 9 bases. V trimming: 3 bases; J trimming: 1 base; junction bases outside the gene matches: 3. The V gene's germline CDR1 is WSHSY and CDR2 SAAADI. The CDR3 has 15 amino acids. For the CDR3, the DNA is TGCGCCAGCAGTGAATCGGGACAGGGGAACACTGAAGCTTTCTTT. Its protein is CASSESGQGNTEAFF.

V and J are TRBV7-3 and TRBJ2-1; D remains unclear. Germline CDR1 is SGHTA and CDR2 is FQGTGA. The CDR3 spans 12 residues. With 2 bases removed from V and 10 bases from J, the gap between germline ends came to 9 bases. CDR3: CASSLSPEEQFF. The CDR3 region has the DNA TGTGCCAGCAGCTTATCCCCTGAGGAGCAGTTCTTC.

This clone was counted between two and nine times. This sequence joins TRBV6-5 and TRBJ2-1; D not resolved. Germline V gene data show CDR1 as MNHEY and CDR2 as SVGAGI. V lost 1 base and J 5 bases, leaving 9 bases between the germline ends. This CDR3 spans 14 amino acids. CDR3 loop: CASSYYDKDNEQFF. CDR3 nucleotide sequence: TGTGCCAGCAGTTACTATGACAAGGACAATGAGCAGTTCTTC.

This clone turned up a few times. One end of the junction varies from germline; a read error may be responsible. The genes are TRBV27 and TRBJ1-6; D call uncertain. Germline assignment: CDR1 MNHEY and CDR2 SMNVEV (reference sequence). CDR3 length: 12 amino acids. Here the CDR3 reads CAGSFPDSPLHF. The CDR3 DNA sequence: TGTGCCGGCAGTTTCCCAGATTCACCCCTCCACTTT.

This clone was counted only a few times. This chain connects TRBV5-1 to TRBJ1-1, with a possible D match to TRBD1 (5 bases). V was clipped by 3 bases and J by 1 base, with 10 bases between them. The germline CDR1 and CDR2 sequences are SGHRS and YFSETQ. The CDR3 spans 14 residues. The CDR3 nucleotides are TGCGCCAGCAGCTGGAGGGGCGGGAACACTGAAGCTTTCTTT. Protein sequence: CASSWRGGNTEAFF. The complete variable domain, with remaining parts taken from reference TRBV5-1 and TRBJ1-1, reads KAGVTQTPRYLIKTRGQQVTLSCSPISGHRSVSWYQQTPGQGLQFLFEYFSETQRNKGNFPGRFSGRQFSNSRSEMNVSTLELGDSALYLCASSWRGGNTEAFFGQGTRLTVV.

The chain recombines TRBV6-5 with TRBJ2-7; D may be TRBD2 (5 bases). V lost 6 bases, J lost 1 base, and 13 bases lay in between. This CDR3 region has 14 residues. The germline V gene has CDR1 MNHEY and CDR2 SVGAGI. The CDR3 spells CASRPGIGSYEQYF. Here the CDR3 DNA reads TGTGCCAGCAGGCCGGGAATTGGGTCCTACGAGCAGTACTTC.

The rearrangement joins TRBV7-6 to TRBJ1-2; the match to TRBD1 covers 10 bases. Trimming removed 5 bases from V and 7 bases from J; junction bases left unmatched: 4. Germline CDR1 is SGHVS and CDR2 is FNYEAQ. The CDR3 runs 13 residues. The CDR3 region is CASSIGTGVGYTF. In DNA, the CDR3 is TGTGCCAGCAGCATCGGGACAGGGGTTGGCTACACCTTC. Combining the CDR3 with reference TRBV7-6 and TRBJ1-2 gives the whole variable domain GAGVSQSPRYKVTKRGQDVALRCDPISGHVSLYWYRQALGQGPEFLTYFNYEAQQDKSGLPNDRFSAERPEGSISTLTIQRTEQRDSAMYRCASSIGTGVGYTFGSGTRLTVV.

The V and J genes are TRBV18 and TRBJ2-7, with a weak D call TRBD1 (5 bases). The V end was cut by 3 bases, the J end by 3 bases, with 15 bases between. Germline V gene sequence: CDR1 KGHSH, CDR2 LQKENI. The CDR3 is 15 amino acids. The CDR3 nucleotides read TGTGCCAGCTCACCCCAGGGATCGGACCGCTACGAGCAGTACTTC. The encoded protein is CASSPQGSDRYEQYF.

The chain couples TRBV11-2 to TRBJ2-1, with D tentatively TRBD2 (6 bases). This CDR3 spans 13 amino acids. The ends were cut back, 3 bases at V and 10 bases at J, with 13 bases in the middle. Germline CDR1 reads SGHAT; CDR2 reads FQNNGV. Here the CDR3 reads CASSFGRGTEQFF. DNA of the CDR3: TGTGCCAGCAGCTTCGGGCGGGGCACAGAGCAGTTCTTC.

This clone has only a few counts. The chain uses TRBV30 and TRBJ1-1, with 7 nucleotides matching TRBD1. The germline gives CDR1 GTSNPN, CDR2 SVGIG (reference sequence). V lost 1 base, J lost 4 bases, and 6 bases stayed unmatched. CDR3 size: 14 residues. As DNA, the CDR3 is TGTGCCTGGAGTGACAGGGGATTAGGCACTGAAGCTTTCTTT. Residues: CAWSDRGLGTEAFF.

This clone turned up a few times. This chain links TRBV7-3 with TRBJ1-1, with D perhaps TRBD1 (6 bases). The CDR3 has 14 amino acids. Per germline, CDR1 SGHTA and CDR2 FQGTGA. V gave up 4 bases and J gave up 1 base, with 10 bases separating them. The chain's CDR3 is CASSSTGQNTEAFF. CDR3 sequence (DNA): TGTGCCAGCAGCTCGACAGGACAGAACACTGAAGCTTTCTTT. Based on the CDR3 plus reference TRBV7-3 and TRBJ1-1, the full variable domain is GAGVSQTPSNKVTEKGKYVELRCDPISGHTALYWYRQSLGQGPEFLIYFQGTGAADDSGLPNDRFFAVRPEGSVSTLKIQRTERGDSAVYLCASSSTGQNTEAFFGQGTRLTVV.